The 10 T cell receptor beta chains below come from one sample, sequenced in a study of cytomegalovirus exposure and HLA in healthy donors. PCR amplification relied on 60 Vbeta primers (plus 13 Jbeta primers). Some clones are missing from TCRdb's copy, which holds only in-frame ones; the method was immunoSEQ multiplex PCR. The sample has over 200,000 clones, about 77% seen once. Sequences were obtained from PBMCs. The source is a woman aged 25-40 years in good health and CMV-seronegative.

V gene TRBV19 combines with J gene TRBJ1-2, with unresolved D. Germline V CDR1 and CDR2: LNHDA, SQIVND (reference sequence). The CDR3 spans 14 residues. Trimming shortened V by 5 bases and J by 4 bases, and 14 bases separated the two germline ends. The CDR3, as DNA: TGTGCCAGTAGTGTCGCCGGGAGAATCTATGGCTACACCTTC. Amino acid sequence: CASSVAGRIYGYTF.

This chain links TRBV9 with TRBJ2-1, with 8 bases lining up with TRBD2. This CDR3 comprises 16 residues. The ends lost 0 bases at V and 3 bases at J; junction bases unmatched: 5. CDR1 SGDLS and CDR2 YYNGEE come from the germline V gene. CDR3 sequence: CASSVDGAGGYNEQFF. CDR3 in DNA: TGTGCCAGCAGCGTAGATGGGGCGGGGGGCTACAATGAGCAGTTCTTC.

The count of this clone is one. The gene calls are TRBV7-3 and TRBJ2-3; 11 bases agree with TRBD2. The length of the CDR3 is 17 residues. V dropped 1 base and J dropped 1; count of bases not matched to a gene: 4. The germline V gene encodes CDR1 SGHTA and CDR2 FQGTGA. The CDR3, as DNA: TGTGCCAGCAGCTTAAATGGGGGACTAGCGGGCACAGATACGCAGTATTTT. It is translated as CASSLNGGLAGTDTQYF.

V usage is TRBV5-1 and J usage is TRBJ2-2, with 8 bases matching TRBD1. CDR3 length: 16 amino acids. J gave up 3 bases and V 4 bases, and 8 bases lay outside the gene matches. Germline CDR1 is SGHRS and CDR2 is YFSETQ. Written as DNA, the CDR3 is TGCGCCAGCAGCACACAGACAGGGGCTGACACCGGGGAGCTGTTTTTT. Its protein is CASSTQTGADTGELFF.

J is TRBJ2-5 and V is TRBV7-6; 10 bases line up with TRBD1. The J call is doubtful: the DNA matches TRBJ2-7 better. Germline-derived CDR1 and CDR2 are SGHVS and FNYEAQ. This CDR3 has 16 residues. Here the CDR3 reads CASSLAQGTGVREQYF. CDR3 bases: TGTGCCAGCAGCTTAGCGCAAGGGACAGGGGTTCGCGAGCAGTACTTC.

As to this clone: Compared with germline, one end of the junction differs, possibly owing to a read error. V usage is TRBV5-6 and J usage is TRBJ2-7; tentative D call: TRBD1 (7 bases). Germline V CDR1 and CDR2: SGHDT, YYEEEE. This CDR3 is built from 14 residues. This CDR3 is CASSRGTVSYEQCF. CDR3 nucleotides: TGTGCCAGCAGTCGGGGGACAGTTTCCTACGAGCAGTGCTTC. The complete variable domain, with remaining parts taken from reference TRBV5-6 and TRBJ2-7, reads DAGVTQSPTHLIKTRGQQVTLRCSPKSGHDTVSWYQQALGQGPQFIFQYYEEEERQRGNFPDRFSGHQFPNYSSELNVNALLLGDSALYLCASSRGTVSYEQCFGPGTRLTVT.

CDR3 residues: CASRGQNTEAFF. The CDR3 DNA reads TGCGCCAGCAGGGGCCAGAACACTGAAGCTTTCTTT. The chain combines TRBV10-1 with TRBJ1-1; unclear D gene. The CDR3 contains 12 residues. Per the germline V gene, CDR1 is WNHNN and CDR2 is SYGVQD (reference sequence). V dropped 6 bases and J dropped 1 base, with 6 bases sitting between them.

The chain joins TRBV5-6 to TRBJ2-7, with 8 bases identical to TRBD2. Germline loops: CDR1 SGHDT, CDR2 YYEEEE. V shed 2 bases and J 3 bases; nucleotides not matched to a gene: 4. CDR3 size: 14 residues. CDR3 residues: CASSFPGTSYEQYF. The DNA for the CDR3 is TGTGCCAGCAGCTTTCCCGGGACTAGCTACGAGCAGTACTTC.

Concerning this clone itself: A junction end diverges from the germline sequence, so it may reflect a read error. The gene calls are TRBV7-9 and TRBJ2-2, with a possible D match to TRBD2 (6 bases). CDR1 SEHNR and CDR2 FQNEAQ come from the germline V gene (reference sequence). This CDR3 comprises 12 residues. The CDR3 bases are TGTTCCAGCAGTTCCGGGACTCCTCTCCCGTTTTTT. Translation gives CSSSSGTPLPFF.

This clone came up a few times. The chain is built from TRBV9 and TRBJ2-3; 7 bases match TRBD2. The CDR3 consists of 17 residues. From germline, CDR1 is SGDLS and CDR2 YYNGEE. J lost 2 bases, V lost 3 bases, and 12 bases had no gene match. The CDR3 region is CASSGRALAALTDTQYF. The CDR3 DNA reads TGTGCCAGCAGCGGGAGGGCCCTAGCGGCTCTCACAGATACGCAGTATTTT.